Below, 13 T cell receptor beta chains from the same sample are listed, as sequenced in a study of blood T cell repertoires in COVID-19. Profiling relied on immunoSEQ multiplex PCR, and the TCRdb table lists in-frame clones only, not all of them. The data contain tens of thousands of clones, roughly 86% of them singletons. The sequenced sample was peripheral blood. The receptors derive from a man older than 75 with active or convalescent COVID-19.

Only one count was recorded for this clone. J is TRBJ2-3 and V is TRBV5-1; 8 bases line up with TRBD2. The length of the CDR3 is 15 residues. With 4 bases clipped from V and 2 bases from J, the junction kept 6 bases outside the gene matches. Germline CDR1 reads SGHRS; CDR2 reads YFSETQ. CDR3 DNA: TGCGCCAGCAGCCCGGGACTAGGTCTCACAGATACGCAGTATTTT. Translated: CASSPGLGLTDTQYF.

The genes are TRBV5-1 and TRBJ2-5; TRBD1 aligns across 8 bases. V lost 1 base to trimming and J lost 7 bases; unmatched junction nucleotides: 6. The CDR3 sequence is 14 residues long. Germline loops: CDR1 SGHRS, CDR2 YFSETQ. The CDR3 reads CASSLPGQASTQYF. CDR3 bases: TGCGCCAGCAGCTTGCCGGGACAGGCTTCGACCCAGTACTTC.

This clone turned up a few times. The V and J genes are TRBV11-1 and TRBJ2-6, with TRBD2 matching over 7 bases. V shed 0 bases, J shed 2 bases, and the junction held 1 base outside the gene matches. CDR3 length: 16 amino acids. CDR1 is SGHAT, CDR2 FQDESV, per germline (reference sequence). The CDR3 nucleotides read TGTGCCAGCAGCTTAGCGCGGGGGACTGGGGCCAACGTCCTGACTTTC. Translation: CASSLARGTGANVLTF.

This clone was detected once. The chain combines TRBV2 with TRBJ1-2; no clear D gene. Trimming pared 4 bases from V and 8 bases from J, leaving 20 bases between. CDR3 length: 15 amino acids. Germline CDR1 and CDR2: SNHLY and FYNNEI. In nucleotides, the CDR3 is TGTGCCAGCAGTGCCAGAAGAGGAACTTATGCCGGCTACACCTTC. Encoded protein: CASSARRGTYAGYTF.

The chain recombines TRBV2 with TRBJ2-6, with TRBD1 matching 7 bases. The length of the CDR3 is 17 residues. Germline lookup yields CDR1 SNHLY and CDR2 FYNNEI. J lost 0 bases, V lost 4 bases, and 6 bases had no gene match. The CDR3 nucleotides read TGTGCCAGCAGTGCGTACCGGGACAGCTCTGGGGCCAACGTCCTGACTTTC. Encoded protein: CASSAYRDSSGANVLTF.

The chain has TRBV29-1 and TRBJ1-3; D not certain. CDR1 is SQVTM, CDR2 ANQGSEA, per germline. Trimming pared 0 bases from V and 3 bases from J, leaving 9 bases between. The CDR3 covers 14 residues. The CDR3 nucleotides read TGCAGCGTTGAAGATTGGGGAGGTGGAAACACCATATATTTT. Its translation: CSVEDWGGGNTIYF. Combining the CDR3 with reference TRBV29-1 and TRBJ1-3 gives the whole variable domain SAVISQKPSRDICQRGTSLTIQCQVDSQVTMMFWYRQQPGQSLTLIATANQGSEATYESGFVIDKFPISRPNLTFSTLTVSNMSPEDSSIYLCSVEDWGGGNTIYFGEGSWLTVV.

The chain couples TRBV19 to TRBJ2-7, with 10 bases fitting TRBD2. The CDR3 has 14 amino acids. Trimming took 3 bases from V and 4 from J; bases not matched to a gene: 3. Per germline, CDR1 LNHDA and CDR2 SQIVND (reference sequence). CDR3 amino acids: CASSIVAGGYEQYV. The CDR3 DNA is TGTGCCAGTAGTATCGTAGCGGGAGGTTACGAGCAGTACGTC.

This clone has a single count. The chain couples TRBV7-9 to TRBJ2-1, with 10 positions matching TRBD2. Germline assignment: CDR1 SEHNR and CDR2 FQNEAQ (reference sequence). The CDR3 spans 14 residues. J lost 12 bases, V lost 5 bases, and 10 bases had no gene match. The CDR3 here is CASSPGLAVIGQFF. CDR3 in DNA: TGTGCCAGCAGCCCCGGACTAGCGGTGATAGGGCAGTTCTTC. Variable domain in full (rest from reference TRBV7-9 and TRBJ2-1): DTGVSQNPRHKITKRGQNVTFRCDPISEHNRLYWYRQTLGQGPEFLTYFQNEAQLEKSRLLSDRFSAERPKGSFSTLEIQRTEQGDSAMYLCASSPGLAVIGQFFGPGTRLTVL.

Remarks on this clone: Within the sample, other DNA sequences also encode this same CDR3. The chain joins TRBV9 to TRBJ2-3; D is ambiguous. CDR3 length equals 12 residues. Trimming took off 0 bases at V and 3 bases at J, with 2 bases between the two ends. The V gene's germline CDR1 is SGDLS and CDR2 YYNGEE. The CDR3 region is CASSVATDTQYF. As DNA, the CDR3 is TGTGCCAGCAGCGTAGCAACAGATACGCAGTATTTT. The full variable domain, rest sourced from reference TRBV9 and TRBJ2-3, is DSGVTQTPKHLITATGQRVTLRCSPRSGDLSVYWYQQSLDQGLQFLIQYYNGEERAKGNILERFSAQQFPDLHSELNLSSLELGDSALYFCASSVATDTQYFGPGTRLTVL.

This clone has a count of ten or more. The V call is TRBV3-1 (or the pseudogene TRBV3-2), the J call TRBJ1-5; D is unclear. V shed 4 bases and J shed 9 bases, with 10 bases lying between them. Germline V CDR1 and CDR2: LGHDT, YNNKEL (reference sequence). This CDR3 is built from 12 residues. CDR3 bases: TGTGCCAGCAGCCTCCTTTCGGGGCCCCAGCATTTT. It translates to CASSLLSGPQHF.

The V gene is TRBV6-5, the J gene TRBJ2-5; 8 bases map to TRBD2. The germline CDR1 and CDR2 sequences are MNHEY and SVGAGI. This CDR3 comprises 15 residues. Germline trimming cut 5 bases from V and 5 bases from J; bases unmatched to any gene: 10. The CDR3 nucleotides read TGTGCCAGCAGTCGTACGGGGGGGCCTGGGGAGACCCAGTACTTC. This sequence encodes CASSRTGGPGETQYF.

The J gene is TRBJ1-2, the V gene TRBV5-1, with a possible D match to TRBD1 (6 bases). CDR1 is SGHRS and CDR2 is YFSETQ in the germline V gene. Trimming cost V 4 bases and J 4 bases, with 11 bases left between them. The CDR3 is 13 residues long. The CDR3 sequence is CASSPDRSYGYTF. As DNA, the CDR3 is TGCGCCAGCAGCCCCGACAGGTCCTATGGCTACACCTTC. The full variable domain, completed using reference TRBV5-1 and TRBJ1-2, is KAGVTQTPRYLIKTRGQQVTLSCSPISGHRSVSWYQQTPGQGLQFLFEYFSETQRNKGNFPGRFSGRQFSNSRSEMNVSTLELGDSALYLCASSPDRSYGYTFGSGTRLTVV.

This clone was counted a single time. The chain employs TRBV2 and TRBJ2-3; TRBD2 matches at 8 bases. Losses at the gene ends were 9 bases for V and 3 bases for J; bases not matched to a gene: 8. This CDR3 is 14 amino acids long. CDR1 SNHLY and CDR2 FYNNEI come from the germline V gene. CDR3 sequence: CASVAAGGTDTQYF. DNA of the CDR3: TGTGCCAGTGTGGCGGCGGGAGGAACAGATACGCAGTATTTT.